What follows describes a single T cell receptor (beta chain). The antigen remains unidentified. This sample is part of a study of graft-versus-host responses after intestinal transplantation. About the research overall: Every recipient underwent anti-thymocyte globulin induction, then tacrolimus and steroids for approximately three years.

The CDR3 has 12 residues. V dropped 0 bases and J dropped 8 bases, with 7 bases sitting between them. The germline CDR1 and CDR2 sequences are SGHTA and FQGTGA. TCRdb's copy holds only in-frame clones and misses some; the assay was immunoSEQ multiplex PCR. The sample includes roughly 100,000 clones, about nine tenths of them seen just once. Overall study results and limits: Within the allografts of patients who had graft-donor T cell macrochimerism, graft-versus-host to host-versus-graft clonal ratios were high. Association was observed between peak circulating GvH clone levels and early post-transplant HvG declines. Some GvH clones were seen earlier in gut or blood, suggesting intestinal origin.

Material: unstimulated CD4+ T cells sorted from spleen or lymph node cells, obtained before transplant. This sequence was found in a human donor who was the organ donor for an intestinal transplant. The V call is TRBV7-3, the J call TRBJ1-2; D is unclear. CDR3 in DNA: TGTGCCAGCAGCTTAACTGGAGGGGGCTACACCTTC. Encoded protein: CASSLTGGGYTF.